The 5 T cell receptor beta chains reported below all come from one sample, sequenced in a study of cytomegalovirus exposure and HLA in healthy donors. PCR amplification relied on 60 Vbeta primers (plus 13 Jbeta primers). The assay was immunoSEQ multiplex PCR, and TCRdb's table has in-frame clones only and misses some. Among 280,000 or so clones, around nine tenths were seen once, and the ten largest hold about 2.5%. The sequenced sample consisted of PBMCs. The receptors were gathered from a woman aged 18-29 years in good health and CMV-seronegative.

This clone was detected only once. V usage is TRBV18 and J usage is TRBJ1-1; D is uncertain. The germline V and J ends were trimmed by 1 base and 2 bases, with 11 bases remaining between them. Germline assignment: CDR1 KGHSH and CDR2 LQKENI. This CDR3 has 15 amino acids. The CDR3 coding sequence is TGTGCCAGCTCACCACAGAAGACGGGTAACACTGAAGCTTTCTTT. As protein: CASSPQKTGNTEAFF.

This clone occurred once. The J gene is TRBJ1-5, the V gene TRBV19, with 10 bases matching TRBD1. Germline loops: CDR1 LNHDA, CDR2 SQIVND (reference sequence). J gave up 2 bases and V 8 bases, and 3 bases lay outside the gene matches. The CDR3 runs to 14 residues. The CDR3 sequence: CASGGTGGNQPQHF. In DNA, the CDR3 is TGTGCCAGTGGCGGGACAGGGGGCAATCAGCCCCAGCATTTT.

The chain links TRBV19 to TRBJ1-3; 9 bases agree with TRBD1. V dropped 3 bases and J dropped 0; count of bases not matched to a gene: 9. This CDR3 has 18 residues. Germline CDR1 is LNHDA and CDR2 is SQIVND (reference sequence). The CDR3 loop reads CASSMRDRALNSGNTIYF. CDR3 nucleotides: TGTGCCAGTAGTATGAGGGACAGGGCTCTTAACTCTGGAAACACCATATATTTT.

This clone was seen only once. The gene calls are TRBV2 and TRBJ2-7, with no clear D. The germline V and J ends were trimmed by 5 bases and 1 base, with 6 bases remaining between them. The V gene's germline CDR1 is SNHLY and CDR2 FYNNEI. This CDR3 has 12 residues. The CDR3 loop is CASSLLSYEQYF. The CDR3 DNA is TGTGCCAGCAGTCTCCTGTCCTACGAGCAGTACTTC.

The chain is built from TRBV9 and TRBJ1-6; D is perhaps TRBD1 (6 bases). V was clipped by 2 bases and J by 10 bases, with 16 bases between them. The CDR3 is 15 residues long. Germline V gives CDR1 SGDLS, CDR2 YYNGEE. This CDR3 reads CASSVEQGDRSPLHF. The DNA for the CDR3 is TGTGCCAGCAGCGTGGAACAGGGAGATAGGTCACCCCTCCACTTT.